The rows below give T cell receptor beta chains drawn from one sample of a study of blood T cell repertoires in COVID-19. The method was immunoSEQ multiplex PCR; TCRdb's version includes in-frame clones alone and lacks a portion of them. The sample lists over 60,000 clones, more than 80% seen once, with about 12% in the top ten. The sample taken for sequencing was peripheral blood. These receptors originate from a human donor in a cohort sampled during active COVID-19. The CDR3 runs from the conserved cysteine through the conserved F or W. D genes are given only for firm matches. Some rows mark clone size as missing; the rest say once, few, many or name a class of expanded clone.

>TRBV5-1|TRBD2|TRBJ2-1|NA
CASSLGLAGNNEQFF
>TRBV7-9|NA|TRBJ2-2|NA
CASSLSRGGGELFF
>TRBV9|NA|TRBJ1-2|NA
CASSVYPSHDRNYGYTF
>TRBV19|TRBD2|TRBJ2-3|NA
CASSDRLAGGTDTQYF
>TRBV30|TRBD1|TRBJ2-7|once
CAWSEGAEGEQYF
>TRBV5-4|TRBD1|TRBJ1-4|NA
CASSSQGAGLVEKLFF
>TRBV5-1|NA|TRBJ2-1|NA
CASSLGTDYNEQFF
>TRBV28|TRBD1|TRBJ1-1|NA
CASSYRQGSNTEAFF
>TRBV5-1|TRBD1|TRBJ2-7|NA
CASTEGQPSSYEQYF
>TRBV2|TRBD2|TRBJ2-5|once
CASSEWGGEFGTQYF
>TRBV5-1|NA|TRBJ2-7|NA
CASSLEAWQGRNEQYF
>TRBV29-1|TRBD2|TRBJ2-3|few
CSVGGTSGSTDTQYF
>TRBV2|NA|TRBJ2-7|NA
CASSEPTGKVFYEQYF
>TRBV9|NA|TRBJ2-1|NA
CASSVGALSDNEQFF
>TRBV5-1|NA|TRBJ1-1|NA
CASSFDRNTEAFF
>TRBV21-1|NA|TRBJ2-3|NA
CASSTPGGGKRTDTQYF
>TRBV5-4|NA|TRBJ1-2|once
CASSSLDIGVYGYTF
>TRBV11-1|TRBD2|TRBJ2-7|NA
CASSRRGGLNEQYF
>TRBV6-1|NA|TRBJ2-4|NA
CASSENSDEGKNIQYF
>TRBV7-6|NA|TRBJ1-3|NA
CASSFLDGGGTGNTIYF
>TRBV5-1|NA|TRBJ1-4|NA
CASSLESPNEKLFF
>TRBV28|NA|TRBJ1-2|once
CASSSPGHTYGYTF
>TRBV12-3/TRBV12-4|NA|TRBJ1-5|once
CASSLSIQPQHF
>TRBV21-1|NA|TRBJ1-1|NA
CASSSQEGAPFWTTEAFF
>TRBV3-1/TRBV3-2|NA|TRBJ2-7|NA
CASQRVSTGEQYF
>TRBV3-1/TRBV3-2|NA|TRBJ1-6|NA
CASGRGNYNSPLHF
>TRBV7-6|NA|TRBJ1-4|NA
CASSLFVNEKLFF
>TRBV3-1/TRBV3-2|NA|TRBJ2-2|NA
CASSQGATPNTGELFF
>TRBV4-1|TRBD2|TRBJ2-1|NA
CASSQGTSGGRDEQFF
>TRBV6-6|NA|TRBJ1-3|NA
CASRVLSGNTIYF
>TRBV2|TRBD1|TRBJ2-7|medium-sized
CASGQGDYEQYF
>TRBV7-9|TRBD2|TRBJ2-1|NA
CASSKRASGLLNEQFF
>TRBV27|NA|TRBJ1-3|NA
CASSLGGNSGNTIYF
>TRBV10-3|TRBD2|TRBJ2-1|NA
CAASGVNNEQFF
>TRBV5-1|TRBD1|TRBJ2-1|NA
CASSIPGQGSPRDQYEQFF
>TRBV23-1|TRBD1|TRBJ1-2|NA
CASSQSVAGGLDYGYTF
>TRBV29-1|TRBD1|TRBJ2-7|NA
CSVDGGTGGDEQYF
>TRBV7-8|TRBD1|TRBJ2-5|NA
CASSLPDRGKYF
>TRBV2|TRBD1|TRBJ1-2|NA
CASSKYLPGQGGSGYTF
>TRBV10-2|TRBD1|TRBJ1-2|NA
CASSEIQGENYGYTF
>TRBV18|NA|TRBJ2-7|NA
CASSSQAGSSYEQYF